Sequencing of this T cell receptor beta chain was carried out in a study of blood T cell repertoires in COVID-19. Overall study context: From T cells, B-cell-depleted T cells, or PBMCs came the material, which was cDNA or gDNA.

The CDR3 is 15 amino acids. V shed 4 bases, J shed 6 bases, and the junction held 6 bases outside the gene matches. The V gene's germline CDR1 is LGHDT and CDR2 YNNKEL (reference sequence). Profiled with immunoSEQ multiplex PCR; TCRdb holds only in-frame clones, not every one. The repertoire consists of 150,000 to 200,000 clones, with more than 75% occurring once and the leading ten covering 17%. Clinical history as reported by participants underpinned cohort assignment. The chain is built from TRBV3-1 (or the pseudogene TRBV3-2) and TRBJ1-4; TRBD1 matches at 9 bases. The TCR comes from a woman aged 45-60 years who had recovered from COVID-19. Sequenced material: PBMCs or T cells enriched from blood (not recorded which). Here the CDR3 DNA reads TGTGCCAGCAGCCGAACAGGGGGCGGGGATGAAAAACTGTTTTTT. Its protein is CASSRTGGGDEKLFF.